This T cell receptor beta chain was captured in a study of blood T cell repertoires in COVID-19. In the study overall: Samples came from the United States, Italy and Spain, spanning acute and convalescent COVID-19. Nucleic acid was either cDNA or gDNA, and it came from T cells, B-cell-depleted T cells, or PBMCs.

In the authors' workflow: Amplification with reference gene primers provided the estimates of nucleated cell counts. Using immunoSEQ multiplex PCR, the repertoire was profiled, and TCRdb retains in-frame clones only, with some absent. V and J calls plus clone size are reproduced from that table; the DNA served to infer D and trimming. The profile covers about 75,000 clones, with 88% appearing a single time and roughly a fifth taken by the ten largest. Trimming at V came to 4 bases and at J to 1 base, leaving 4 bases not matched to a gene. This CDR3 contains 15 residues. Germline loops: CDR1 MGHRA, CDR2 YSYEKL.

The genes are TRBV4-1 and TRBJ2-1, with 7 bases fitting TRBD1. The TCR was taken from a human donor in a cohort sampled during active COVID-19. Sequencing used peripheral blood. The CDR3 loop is CASSPRQGSYNEQFF. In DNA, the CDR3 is TGCGCCAGCAGCCCTAGACAGGGATCCTACAATGAGCAGTTCTTC.